The T cell receptor (beta chain) described here comes from a study of shared clonotypes between healthy human individuals. The table came from immunoSEQ multiplex PCR; TCRdb's copy has only in-frame clones and leaves some out. The sample holds about 2.2 million clones, roughly 91% seen once. The CDR3 contains 14 residues. Germline V gene sequence: CDR1 GTSNPN, CDR2 SVGIG (reference sequence). Between the trimmed V and J ends, which lost 0 bases and 5 bases, there was a span of 13 bases. Naive CD8 cells lacked CD45RO and underwent positive selection for CCR7, leaving out terminally differentiated effector memory CD45RA+ cells.

The sequenced sample consisted of naive CD8+ T cells from PBMCs. This TCR came from a man younger than 35 in good health. Some clones in this sample may be carry-over from other donors' samples. This chain uses TRBV30 with TRBJ1-2; D remains unclear. CDR3 nucleotides: TGTGCCTGGAGTGTAAGCGGGGAAGGGTATGGCTACACCTTC. It yields the protein CAWSVSGEGYGYTF. The full variable domain, in which reference TRBV30 and TRBJ1-2 provide the parts outside the CDR3, is SQTIHQWPATLVQPVGSPLSLECTVEGTSNPNLYWYRQAAGRGLQLLFYSVGIGQISSEVPQNLSASRPQDRQFILSSKKLLLSDSGFYLCAWSVSGEGYGYTFGSGTRLTVV.